The 22 T cell receptor beta chains below come from one sample, sequenced in a study of blood T cell repertoires in COVID-19. TCRdb's table, derived via immunoSEQ multiplex PCR, lists solely in-frame clones and lacks some. This sample has over 110,000 clones, with roughly 88% found just once. The source material was peripheral blood. The source of these receptors is a human donor in a cohort sampled during active COVID-19.

This clone was observed a few times. The chain recombines TRBV27 with TRBJ1-1, with 11 nucleotides matching TRBD1. Trimming cost V 6 bases and J 4 bases; bases outside gene matches: 7. The germline gives CDR1 MNHEY, CDR2 SMNVEV (reference sequence). This CDR3 is built from 15 residues. For the CDR3, the DNA is TGTGCCAGCAGGGGTTCCGGGACAGGGGGCACTGAAGCTTTCTTT. It is translated as CASRGSGTGGTEAFF.

The chain carries TRBV9 and TRBJ1-6; TRBD1 agrees at 7 bases. The CDR3 consists of 18 residues. Germline V gives CDR1 SGDLS, CDR2 YYNGEE. With 0 bases clipped from V and 1 base from J, the junction kept 7 bases outside the gene matches. CDR3 residues: CASSVDEGARSYNSPLHF. CDR3 sequence (DNA): TGTGCCAGCAGCGTAGACGAGGGGGCAAGGTCCTATAATTCACCCCTCCACTTT.

The chain combines TRBV5-5 with TRBJ2-5; D may be TRBD2 (6 bases). CDR3 length: 15 amino acids. CDR1 SGHKS and CDR2 YYEKEE come from the germline V gene (reference sequence). The V end was cut by 0 bases, the J end by 1 base, with 10 bases between. CDR3 amino acids: CASSLEGLGQETQYF. The CDR3 DNA is TGTGCCAGCAGCTTGGAGGGACTCGGCCAAGAGACCCAGTACTTC.

The genes are TRBV3-1 (or the pseudogene TRBV3-2) and TRBJ2-5, with 11 nucleotides matching TRBD2. In germline, CDR1 is LGHDT, CDR2 YNNKEL (reference sequence). J gave up 1 base and V 4 bases, and 5 bases lay outside the gene matches. CDR3 length: 16 amino acids. CDR3 sequence (DNA): TGTGCCAGCAGCCGCCCTAGCGGGGGGTTCCAAGAGACCCAGTACTTC. Protein product: CASSRPSGGFQETQYF.

The chain joins TRBV9 to TRBJ2-1; 8 bases line up with TRBD1. From germline, CDR1 is SGDLS and CDR2 YYNGEE. There are 17 residues in the CDR3. V was pared by 0 bases and J by 3 bases, with 8 bases of the junction left unmatched. CDR3 DNA: TGTGCCAGCAGCGTAGGAGTCGGAGGACAGGGCTACAATGAGCAGTTCTTC. It translates to CASSVGVGGQGYNEQFF.

The chain has TRBV2 and TRBJ2-3; maybe TRBD2 (5 bases). CDR3 length equals 14 residues. Germline V gene lookup returns CDR1 SNHLY and CDR2 FYNNEI. Trimming pared 7 bases from V and 1 base from J, leaving 12 bases between. The CDR3 DNA sequence: TGTGCCAGCACCCGGGGAGAGGGCACAGATACGCAGTATTTT. This sequence encodes CASTRGEGTDTQYF.

The CDR3: CAISESKATGQYF. The CDR3 region has the DNA TGTGCCATCAGTGAGTCAAAGGCTACGGGGCAGTACTTC. This rearrangement joins TRBV10-3 to TRBJ2-7; D not resolved. Trimming took off 0 bases at V and 9 bases at J, with 12 bases between the two ends. This CDR3 has 13 residues. Per the germline V gene, CDR1 is ENHRY and CDR2 is SYGVKD.

The chain carries TRBV11-2 and TRBJ1-6; perhaps TRBD1 as D (6 bases). V lost 4 bases and J lost 7, with 17 bases in between. In germline, CDR1 is SGHAT, CDR2 FQNNGV. The CDR3 runs to 16 residues. The CDR3 nucleotides read TGTGCCAGCAGCTCCCATTCATATAGGGGGAATTCACCCCTCCACTTT. Its translation: CASSSHSYRGNSPLHF. The full variable domain, its missing parts supplied by reference TRBV11-2 and TRBJ1-6, is EAGVAQSPRYKIIEKRQSVAFWCNPISGHATLYWYQQILGQGPKLLIQFQNNGVVDDSQLPKDRFSAERLKGVDSTLKIQPAKLEDSAVYLCASSSHSYRGNSPLHFGNGTRLTVT.

This rearrangement joins TRBV6-6 to TRBJ1-6; 8 nucleotides match TRBD1. Looked up from germline, CDR1 is MNHNY and CDR2 is SVGAGI (reference sequence). The CDR3 contains 13 residues. J lost 10 bases, V lost 5 bases, and 4 bases had no gene match. This CDR3 is CASSPYRGSPLHF. For the CDR3, the DNA is TGTGCCAGCAGTCCGTACAGGGGGTCACCCCTCCACTTT.

The V and J genes are TRBV11-3 and TRBJ2-3; 8 positions agree with TRBD1. Germline assignment: CDR1 SGHNT and CDR2 YENEEA. This CDR3 has 13 residues. V lost 5 bases, J lost 8 bases, and 6 bases stayed unmatched. CDR3 sequence (DNA): TGTGCCAGCAGCCTCGGGACAGGAGGTACGCAGTATTTT. As protein: CASSLGTGGTQYF.

The genes are TRBV19 and TRBJ1-2; D is unresolved. The CDR3 is made up of 13 amino acids. The germline gives CDR1 LNHDA, CDR2 SQIVND (reference sequence). V lost 4 bases, J lost 2 bases, and 8 bases lay in between. The CDR3 region is CASSTGFNYGYTF. DNA for the CDR3: TGTGCCAGTAGTACAGGTTTCAACTATGGCTACACCTTC.

CDR3 nucleotides: TGTGCCACCAGCAGAGATCCAGGGGAGGGCTACACCTTC. The encoded protein is CATSRDPGEGYTF. The genes are TRBV15 and TRBJ1-2; D might be TRBD1 (6 bases). This CDR3 contains 13 residues. Trimming cost V 0 bases and J 8 bases, with 10 bases left between them. The germline V gene has CDR1 LNHNV and CDR2 YYDKDF (reference sequence).

V is TRBV10-3 and J is TRBJ2-1; TRBD1 matches 7 bases. The CDR3 length is 13 residues. The V segment lost 4 bases and the J segment 8 bases; nucleotides outside the gene matches: 5. Germline loops: CDR1 ENHRY, CDR2 SYGVKD. CDR3 loop: CAISVQGNDEQFF. The CDR3 DNA follows: TGTGCCATCAGTGTACAGGGGAACGATGAGCAGTTCTTC.

This clone was seen a handful of times. V is TRBV9 and J is TRBJ1-2; no reliable D call. The length of the CDR3 is 13 residues. Germline lookup yields CDR1 SGDLS and CDR2 YYNGEE. V lost 3 bases and J 7 bases, leaving 13 bases between the germline ends. The CDR3 is CASSEGQAGGYTF. As DNA, the CDR3 is TGTGCCAGCAGCGAAGGCCAGGCCGGTGGCTACACCTTC.

The gene calls are TRBV3-1 (or the pseudogene TRBV3-2) and TRBJ2-7; 9 bases line up with TRBD1. The trim removed 6 bases at V and 6 bases at J, leaving 15 bases unmatched. Germline values: CDR1 LGHDT, CDR2 YNNKEL (reference sequence). This CDR3 contains 16 residues. CDR3 region: CASRRSGTGKSPEQYF. CDR3 nucleotide sequence: TGTGCCAGCAGACGCAGCGGGACAGGGAAGTCTCCCGAGCAGTACTTC.

The rearrangement uses TRBV7-9 and TRBJ2-7; 9 nucleotides align to TRBD1. Losses at the gene ends were 5 bases for V and 2 bases for J; bases not matched to a gene: 7. There are 15 residues in the CDR3. CDR1 and CDR2 from the germline V gene are SEHNR and FQNEAQ (reference sequence). The CDR3 DNA reads TGTGCCAGCAGCAATACAGACAGGGGGGCCTACGAGCAGTACTTC. Translating gives CASSNTDRGAYEQYF.

The rearrangement joins TRBV18 to TRBJ2-1; possibly TRBD2 for D (5 bases). CDR1 is KGHSH, CDR2 LQKENI, per germline. The germline V and J ends were trimmed by 8 bases and 2 bases, with 13 bases remaining between them. This CDR3 region has 14 residues. CDR3 protein: CASLPRETYNEQFF. CDR3 sequence (DNA): TGTGCCAGCCTTCCAAGGGAGACCTACAATGAGCAGTTCTTC. Full variable domain (outside the CDR3, taken from reference TRBV18 and TRBJ2-1): NAGVMQNPRHLVRRRGQEARLRCSPMKGHSHVYWYRQLPEEGLKFMVYLQKENIIDESGMPKERFSAEFPKEGPSILRIQQVVRGDSAAYFCASLPRETYNEQFFGPGTRLTVL.

This sequence joins TRBV3-1 (or the pseudogene TRBV3-2) and TRBJ2-3, with 8 nucleotides matching TRBD2. This CDR3 is built from 15 residues. Trimming at V came to 4 bases and at J to 1 base, leaving 4 bases not matched to a gene. The germline V gene has CDR1 LGHDT and CDR2 YNNKEL (reference sequence). The CDR3 DNA reads TGTGCCAGCAGCCTGGGACTAGTGGGCACAGATACGCAGTATTTT. It codes for CASSLGLVGTDTQYF.

The V gene is TRBV27, the J gene TRBJ2-1, with 11 positions matching TRBD2. Trimming removed 2 bases from V and 10 bases from J; junction bases left unmatched: 7. CDR1 and CDR2 (germline): MNHEY, SMNVEV (reference sequence). The CDR3 is 15 residues long. The CDR3 coding sequence is TGTGCCAGCAGTTTAAGTAGCGGGGGGGTTGGAGAGCAGTTCTTC. Residues: CASSLSSGGVGEQFF.

The CDR3 nucleotides read TGTGCCAGCTCTACGGCGGGAGGTGCTGATTCACCCCTCCACTTT. Translated: CASSTAGGADSPLHF. This sequence joins TRBV19 and TRBJ1-6; no reliable D call. The V and J ends lost 9 bases and 8 bases respectively, with 20 bases between them. The CDR3 has 15 amino acids. Germline CDR1 reads LNHDA; CDR2 reads SQIVND (reference sequence).

This chain uses TRBV6-5 with TRBJ1-2; no firm D call. The CDR3 spans 14 residues. Deletions cut 2 bases from V and 8 bases from J, with 15 bases between. The germline V gene encodes CDR1 MNHEY and CDR2 SVGAGI. CDR3 amino acids: CASSYGTAQRGYTF. The DNA for the CDR3 is TGTGCCAGCAGTTACGGTACAGCCCAGCGGGGCTACACCTTC.

Only a few counts were recorded for this clone. V gene TRBV24-1 combines with J gene TRBJ2-1, with 10 bases aligning to TRBD1. V lost 5 bases and J lost 7; bases outside the gene matches: 7. Germline values: CDR1 KGHDR, CDR2 SFDVKD. CDR3 length: 15 residues. The CDR3 reads CATSGGTGVLNEQFF. For the CDR3, the DNA is TGTGCCACCAGTGGCGGGACAGGGGTATTGAATGAGCAGTTCTTC.